The clone carrying this T cell receptor beta chain was counted ten times or more. Its matching antigen is unknown. Other DNA sequences in the sample encode the same CDR3. V lost 5 bases and J 6 bases, leaving 9 bases between the germline ends. The CDR3 is made up of 12 amino acids. The data belong to a study of metastatic and nonmetastatic thyroid tumors. In the study overall: The study looked at repertoires side by side in blood and in tumor or nodule tissue from malignant and benign thyroid patients. General study findings and limits: When malignant thyroid tumors were compared with benign nodules, TCR beta diversity was reportedly significantly higher in the malignant tumors. This held in both blood and tumor samples.

No treatment of any kind had been given to any patient before thyroid surgery. Authors' processing steps: The distant-metastasis classifier for papillary thyroid cancer was built from CDR3 differences across clinicopathological groups. TCRdb re-clonotyped the PCR reads via MiXCR. The V and J calls reflect TCRdb's pipeline rather than the authors' work. The sample lists around 16,000 clones, approximately 12% occurring once. The specimen was tumor tissue. The chain combines TRBV12-3 or TRBV12-4 with TRBJ2-3; D uncertain. This receptor was obtained from a female donor with papillary thyroid cancer or a benign thyroid nodule (not recorded which). Some clones in this sample may be carry-over from other donors' samples. This chain's CDR3 is CASSNSRDTQYF. CDR3 sequence (DNA): TGTGCCAGCAGTAACTCCCGGGATACGCAGTATTTT.